These 20 T cell receptor beta chains were sequenced from one sample in a study of T cells in Graves' hyperthyroidism and ophthalmopathy. Researchers amplified the TCR beta CDR3 regions from RNA transcripts. RT-PCR in the first round (using the HTBI primer set) targeted the TCR CDR3. MiXCR, applied by TCRdb to the multiplex PCR reads, yields one record per CDR3 protein. The sample lists roughly 600,000 distinct CDR3 sequences; roughly 14% were seen once. Sequencing used blood. The receptors were sampled from a woman aged 50 to 60 with Graves' ophthalmopathy.

This clonotype was counted ten times or more. V and J are TRBV27 and TRBJ2-7; D is ambiguous. Trimming took 2 bases from V and 6 from J, leaving 11 bases between them. The CDR3 has 13 residues. The germline CDR1 and CDR2 sequences are MNHEY and SMNVEV (reference sequence). The CDR3 is CASSLRFSGEQYF. The CDR3 DNA follows: TGTGCCAGCAGTTTACGGTTTTCGGGCGAGCAGTACTTC.

The rearrangement links TRBV6-1 to TRBJ2-1; 7 bases agree with TRBD2. The CDR3 runs 16 residues. Looked up from germline, CDR1 is MNHNS and CDR2 is SASEGT. Germline trimming cut 6 bases from V and 4 bases from J; bases unmatched to any gene: 12. CDR3 in DNA: TGTGCCAGCAGCCCGTGGGGAACTAGCGAATACAATGAGCAGTTCTTC. Its protein is CASSPWGTSEYNEQFF.

In this sample, this clonotype turned up many times. The chain has TRBV28 and TRBJ1-1; 7 bases are a match to TRBD1. The germline V gene has CDR1 MDHEN and CDR2 SYDVKM. The V gene end was trimmed by 3 bases and the J gene end by 1 base; junction bases not matched to a gene: 5. CDR3 length equals 15 residues. The DNA of the CDR3 is TGTGCCAGCAGTTTCCAAGGGACAGCGAACACTGAAGCTTTCTTT. It encodes CASSFQGTANTEAFF.

In this sample, this clonotype turned up many times. This sequence joins TRBV9 and TRBJ1-1; D gene uncertain. The CDR3 runs 12 residues. Germline V gene data show CDR1 as SGDLS and CDR2 as YYNGEE. The germline V and J ends were trimmed by 3 bases and 1 base, with 4 bases remaining between them. The CDR3 bases are TGTGCCAGCAGCGGGTCGAACACTGAAGCTTTCTTT. Residues: CASSGSNTEAFF.

In its sample, this clonotype was seen many times. V is TRBV30 and J is TRBJ1-6; D is unresolved. The CDR3 spans 14 residues. Trimming removed 2 bases from V and 5 bases from J, with 10 bases in between. Germline V gene sequence: CDR1 GTSNPN, CDR2 SVGIG (reference sequence). The CDR3 DNA is TGTGCCTGGAGTCTTTGGATTAATAATTCACCCCTCCACTTT. Its protein is CAWSLWINNSPLHF.

There are many counts of this clonotype. V gene TRBV9 combines with J gene TRBJ2-7; tentatively, D is TRBD1 (5 bases). The CDR3 runs to 13 residues. V was pared by 3 bases and J by 0 bases, with 7 bases between. CDR1 and CDR2 from the germline V gene are SGDLS and YYNGEE. In DNA form, the CDR3 reads TGTGCCAGCAGCGAGGGGAACTCCTACGAGCAGTACTTC. Its translation is CASSEGNSYEQYF. Drawing the rest from reference TRBV9 and TRBJ2-7, the complete variable domain is DSGVTQTPKHLITATGQRVTLRCSPRSGDLSVYWYQQSLDQGLQFLIQYYNGEERAKGNILERFSAQQFPDLHSELNLSSLELGDSALYFCASSEGNSYEQYFGPGTRLTVT.

This clonotype showed up just a few times. This chain links TRBV19 with TRBJ1-6, with a possible D match to TRBD1 (5 bases). The ends were cut back, 6 bases at V and 8 bases at J, with 11 bases in the middle. The CDR3 consists of 13 residues. The germline CDR1 and CDR2 sequences are LNHDA and SQIVND (reference sequence). CDR3 residues: CASRTTADSPLHF. The CDR3 nucleotides read TGTGCCAGTAGGACGACAGCAGATTCACCCCTCCACTTT.

The rearrangement links TRBV5-6 to TRBJ2-7; D remains unclear. The length of the CDR3 is 13 residues. The germline gives CDR1 SGHDT, CDR2 YYEEEE. V shed 3 bases and J shed 4 bases, with 11 bases lying between them. The CDR3 spells CASSSGISYEQYF. The CDR3 coding sequence is TGTGCCAGCAGCTCCGGAATCTCTTACGAGCAGTACTTC.

The chain has TRBV28 and TRBJ1-2, with D unresolved. V was trimmed by 2 bases and J by 2 bases, leaving 12 bases between them. Germline V lookup: CDR1 MDHEN, CDR2 SYDVKM. The CDR3 is 15 residues long. The CDR3 reads CASSLGGISNYGYTF. In DNA form, the CDR3 reads TGTGCCAGCAGTTTAGGCGGGATCTCCAACTATGGCTACACCTTC.

This clonotype showed up many times. This chain connects TRBV20-1 to TRBJ2-7, with 12 bases that match TRBD1. Germline loops: CDR1 DFQATT, CDR2 SNEGSKA (reference sequence). CDR3 size: 15 residues. J gave up 2 bases and V 0 bases, and 2 bases lay outside the gene matches. DNA for the CDR3: TGCAGTGCTAGAGAGGGACAGGGGGCTACCTACGAGCAGTACTTC. Amino acids: CSAREGQGATYEQYF.

At least ten counts were recorded for this clonotype. The gene calls are TRBV7-8 and TRBJ2-3; TRBD2 aligns across 12 bases. The CDR3 totals 17 residues. V was pared by 5 bases and J by 4 bases, with 10 bases of the junction left unmatched. Germline CDR1 reads SGHVS; CDR2 reads FQNEAQ. The CDR3 sequence: CASSPSRLAGVSDTQYF. The CDR3 DNA follows: TGTGCCAGCAGCCCCTCTAGACTAGCGGGAGTGTCAGATACGCAGTATTTT. The full variable domain, in which reference TRBV7-8 and TRBJ2-3 provide the parts outside the CDR3, is GAGVSQSPRYKVAKRGQDVALRCDPISGHVSLFWYQQALGQGPEFLTYFQNEAQLDKSGLPSDRFFAERPEGSVSTLKIQRTQQEDSAVYLCASSPSRLAGVSDTQYFGPGTRLTVL.

With regard to this clonotype: A much more abundant neighbour one base away suggests this may be a read error. The CDR3 reads CASREGQGGRTEALF. CDR3 nucleotides: TGTGCCAGCAGAGAAGGACAGGGGGGACGCACTGAAGCTTTATTT. The chain uses TRBV6-9 and TRBJ1-1; 10 bases map to TRBD1. The germline V gene encodes CDR1 MNHGY and CDR2 SVAAGI. This CDR3 comprises 15 residues.

The sample holds many counts of this clonotype. This chain joins TRBV11-3 and TRBJ2-5, with unresolved D. Germline loops: CDR1 SGHNT, CDR2 YENEEA. V lost 3 bases, J lost 5 bases, and 10 bases lay in between. This CDR3 region has 13 residues. The CDR3 is CASSLGPLETQYF. In DNA, the CDR3 is TGTGCCAGCAGCTTGGGCCCCCTTGAGACCCAGTACTTC.

The table lists this clonotype with many counts. V usage is TRBV2 and J usage is TRBJ2-3; D is ambiguous. V was trimmed by 7 bases and J by 1 base, leaving 9 bases between them. The CDR3 totals 13 residues. CDR1 is SNHLY and CDR2 is FYNNEI in the germline V gene. DNA of the CDR3: TGTGCCAGCATTCCCGGAGGCACAGATACGCAGTATTTT. Translation: CASIPGGTDTQYF.

V usage is TRBV24-1 and J usage is TRBJ2-1; 7 nucleotides match TRBD2. Germline V lookup: CDR1 KGHDR, CDR2 SFDVKD. This CDR3 has 14 residues. V lost 3 bases, J lost 12 bases, and 10 bases stayed unmatched. The CDR3 region has the DNA TGTGCCACCAGTGATGCGGGAGTCTTGAGTGTGCAGTTCTTC. It yields the protein CATSDAGVLSVQFF.

Many counts were recorded for this clonotype. Here the CDR3 DNA reads TGTGCCAGCAGCGGTACTAGCGGGAGGAGCTCCTACAATGAGCAGTTCTTC. Its translation: CASSGTSGRSSYNEQFF. The chain carries TRBV12-3 or TRBV12-4 and TRBJ2-1, with 12 bases lining up with TRBD2. The J segment lost 0 bases and the V segment lost 6 bases, leaving 6 bases of the junction unmatched. The CDR3 loop spans 17 amino acids.

This clonotype was seen just once. Just one base apart from a much larger clone, this may be a read error. The V call is TRBV7-9, the J call TRBJ2-3, with a possible D match to TRBD2 (6 bases). The CDR3 is made up of 17 amino acids. Germline V CDR1 and CDR2: SEHNR, FQNEAQ (reference sequence). The DNA of the CDR3 is TGTGCCGGCAGCTTGGAGGGTCCCGGACCTTTCACAGATACGCAGTATTTT. Translating it yields CAGSLEGPGPFTDTQYF.

This clonotype has ten or more counts. The chain employs TRBV20-1 and TRBJ1-2; D gene unclear. CDR3 length: 12 residues. V shed 0 bases and J shed 5 bases, with 7 bases lying between them. Germline V gene data show CDR1 as DFQATT and CDR2 as SNEGSKA (reference sequence). CDR3 sequence reads: CSARENPYGYTF. Written as DNA, the CDR3 is TGCAGTGCTAGAGAGAACCCTTATGGCTACACCTTC.

This clonotype occurred many times. The V and J genes are TRBV3-1 and TRBJ2-1, with 7 bases that match TRBD2. J lost 1 base, V lost 4 bases, and 1 base had no gene match. Germline V lookup: CDR1 LGHDT, CDR2 YNNKEL (reference sequence). The CDR3 contains 14 residues. The CDR3 DNA follows: TGTGCCAGCAGCCGCGGGAGATCCTACAATGAGCAGTTCTTC. The encoded protein is CASSRGRSYNEQFF.

This clonotype appeared many times. The V gene is TRBV28, the J gene TRBJ2-7; D ambiguous. The V end was cut by 5 bases, the J end by 1 base, with 15 bases between. The CDR3 is 15 amino acids. Germline assignment: CDR1 MDHEN and CDR2 SYDVKM. The CDR3 here is CASSAQESGSYEQYF. CDR3 sequence (DNA): TGTGCCAGCAGTGCCCAGGAAAGTGGGTCCTACGAGCAGTACTTC.